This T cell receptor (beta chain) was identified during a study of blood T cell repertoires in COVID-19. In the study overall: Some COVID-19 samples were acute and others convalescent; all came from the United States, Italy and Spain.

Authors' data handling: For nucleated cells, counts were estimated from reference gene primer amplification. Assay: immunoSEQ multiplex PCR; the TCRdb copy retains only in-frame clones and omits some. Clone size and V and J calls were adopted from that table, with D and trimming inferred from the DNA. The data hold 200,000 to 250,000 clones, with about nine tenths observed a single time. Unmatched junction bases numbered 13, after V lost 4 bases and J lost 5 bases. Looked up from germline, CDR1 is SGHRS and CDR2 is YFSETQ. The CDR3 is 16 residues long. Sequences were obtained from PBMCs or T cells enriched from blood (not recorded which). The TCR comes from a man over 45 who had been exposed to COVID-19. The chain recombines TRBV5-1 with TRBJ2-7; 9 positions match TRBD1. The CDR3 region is CASSPSGTGNPHEQYV. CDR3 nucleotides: TGCGCCAGCAGCCCATCCGGGACAGGGAATCCCCACGAGCAGTACGTC.